This T cell receptor beta chain was sequenced during a study of blood T cell repertoires in COVID-19. About the study: From T cells, B-cell-depleted T cells, or PBMCs came the material, which was cDNA or gDNA.

The CDR3 spans 13 residues. Per the germline V gene, CDR1 is SQVTM and CDR2 is ANQGSEA. V was pared by 2 bases and J by 3 bases, with 9 bases between. Authors' data handling: Nucleated cell number was recorded as an estimate derived from reference gene primer amplification. Method: immunoSEQ multiplex PCR; TCRdb's copy keeps in-frame clones and lacks some. The DNA was the basis for D and trimming; V, J and clone size are from that table. The sample consists of around 280,000 clones, 75% to 90% of them appearing once. Points on this clone: In the same sample, other DNA sequences code for this CDR3.

Cohorts were determined from participant-reported clinical history. Recovered status applied to Cohort 3 donors who had two consecutive negative PCRs. It also applied to those with clearance or with symptom resolution. The chain employs TRBV29-1 and TRBJ2-3, with a possible D match to TRBD1 (5 bases). The TCR was taken from a woman between 40 and 55 years old who had recovered from COVID-19. Specimen: PBMCs or T cells enriched from blood (not recorded which). The CDR3: CSVERSGTDTQYF. CDR3 sequence (DNA): TGCAGCGTTGAAAGATCAGGGACAGATACGCAGTATTTT.